The 15 T cell receptor beta chains in this list originate from one sample, sequenced in a study of T cell repertoires in cytomegalovirus infection. From the reads, TCRdb called clonotypes with MiXCR, one entry per CDR3 protein. The sample records roughly 600,000 distinct CDR3 sequences, approximately 24% being singletons. Sequences were obtained from CD8+ T cells from PBMCs. Receptor source: a human donor in good health (CMV status not recorded). Some clones in this sample may be carry-over from other donors' samples.

This chain uses TRBV6-2 or TRBV6-3 with TRBJ2-1; 8 positions match TRBD2. Germline V gene lookup returns CDR1 MNHEY and CDR2 SVGEGT. Trimming removed 2 bases from V and 9 bases from J; junction bases left unmatched: 9. There are 15 residues in the CDR3. The DNA of the CDR3 is TGTGCCAGCAGTTACGACGGGGGGGCTGGGGGTGAGCAGTTCTTC. Its protein product is CASSYDGGAGGEQFF.

The gene calls are TRBV7-2 and TRBJ2-5, with D possibly matching TRBD1 (5 bases). The germline CDR1 and CDR2 sequences are SGHTA and FQGNSA. V shed 1 base and J shed 3 bases, with 9 bases lying between them. The CDR3 covers 14 residues. CDR3 DNA sequence: TGTGCCAGCAGCTTAGTTTCCAGGGAAGAGACCCAGTACTTC. As protein: CASSLVSREETQYF.

J is TRBJ1-1 and V is TRBV28; TRBD1 might be the D (5 bases). V gave up 3 bases and J gave up 4 bases, with 9 bases separating them. CDR3 length equals 13 residues. The germline CDR1 and CDR2 sequences are MDHEN and SYDVKM. The CDR3 region has the DNA TGTGCCAGCAGTTTCTGGGGGAGCACTGAAGCTTTCTTT. The encoded protein is CASSFWGSTEAFF.

A word on this clonotype: A clone one base away is much larger, so this may be a read error. The rearrangement links TRBV2 to TRBJ1-2, with D uncertain. CDR1 and CDR2 (germline): SNHLY, FYNNEI. This CDR3 spans 10 amino acids. Trimming left V 1 base short and J 6 bases short, with 0 bases between. CDR3 sequence: CASSEDGYTF. The CDR3 DNA reads as TGTGCCAGCAGTGAAGATGGCTACACCTTC.

On this clonotype: A read error may explain this, as a much larger clone is one base away. V and J are TRBV12-3 or TRBV12-4 and TRBJ2-5, with TRBD2 matching 7 bases. The CDR3 length is 15 residues. Trimming took 6 bases from V and 3 from J; bases not matched to a gene: 10. The CDR3 nucleotides are TGTGCCAGCAGATTCCTGGGGGGGGAGGAAGAGACCCAGTACTTC. This codes for CASRFLGGEEETQYF.

This clonotype was observed a few times. CDR3 amino acids: CASSQEGGGATEAFF. The CDR3 DNA sequence: TGTGCCAGCAGCCAAGAGGGAGGAGGCGCAACTGAAGCTTTCTTT. The chain employs TRBV4-2 and TRBJ1-1, with D unresolved. The V and J ends lost 0 bases and 5 bases respectively, with 13 bases between them. The CDR3 sequence is 15 residues long. Germline lookup yields CDR1 LGHNA and CDR2 YNFKEQ.

In this sample, this clonotype turned up many times. CDR3 DNA: TGTGCCAGCAGCTTAGAGGGACAGGAATTCTATGGCTACACCTTC. Amino acids: CASSLEGQEFYGYTF. V is TRBV7-2 and J is TRBJ1-2; TRBD1 agrees at 8 bases. Trimming at V came to 1 base and at J to 4 bases, leaving 5 bases not matched to a gene. CDR1 SGHTA and CDR2 FQGNSA come from the germline V gene. This CDR3 is 15 amino acids long. The complete variable domain, with remaining parts taken from reference TRBV7-2 and TRBJ1-2, reads GAGVSQSPSNKVTEKGKDVELRCDPISGHTALYWYRQSLGQGLEFLIYFQGNSAPDKSGLPSDRFSAERTGGSVSTLTIQRTQQEDSAVYLCASSLEGQEFYGYTFGSGTRLTVV.

The chain has TRBV4-1 and TRBJ2-1, with TRBD2 identical over 10 bases. The CDR3 covers 16 residues. Germline V gives CDR1 MGHRA, CDR2 YSYEKL. The V segment lost 0 bases and the J segment 7 bases; nucleotides outside the gene matches: 6. CDR3 DNA sequence: TGCGCCAGCAGCCAAGATCTTCCTAGCGGGGGTAATGAGCAGTTCTTC. The encoded protein is CASSQDLPSGGNEQFF.

Many counts were recorded for this clonotype. V is TRBV7-6 and J is TRBJ2-5, with D possibly matching TRBD1 (6 bases). The CDR3 contains 13 residues. V gave up 5 bases and J gave up 2 bases, with 9 bases separating them. Germline V gene data show CDR1 as SGHVS and CDR2 as FNYEAQ. Here the CDR3 reads CASSPGAQETQYF. CDR3 coding DNA: TGTGCCAGCAGCCCAGGGGCTCAAGAGACCCAGTACTTC.

The chain combines TRBV28 with TRBJ2-1, with D maybe TRBD1 (7 bases). CDR1 is MDHEN, CDR2 SYDVKM, per germline. The CDR3 length is 18 residues. Deletions cut 3 bases from V and 2 bases from J, with 20 bases between. The CDR3 loop is CASSFPGAGGPAYNEQFF. The DNA for the CDR3 is TGTGCCAGCAGTTTCCCTGGGGCAGGGGGGCCGGCCTACAATGAGCAGTTCTTC.

The chain recombines TRBV4-1 with TRBJ1-4, with TRBD1 as a possible D gene (6 bases). Trimming shortened V by 1 base and J by 0 bases, and 15 bases separated the two germline ends. This CDR3 is built from 18 residues. CDR1 is MGHRA and CDR2 is YSYEKL in the germline V gene. CDR3 region: CASSQGGDRFPTNEKLFF. The CDR3, as DNA: TGCGCCAGCAGCCAAGGGGGCGACAGGTTCCCAACTAATGAAAAACTGTTTTTT.

This clonotype was seen repeatedly, ten times or more. V and J are TRBV10-3 and TRBJ1-6; no clear D. V dropped 3 bases and J dropped 7 bases, with 13 bases sitting between them. Germline V lookup: CDR1 ENHRY, CDR2 SYGVKD. CDR3 size: 15 residues. CDR3 nucleotides: TGTGCCATCAGTGATCCCGGCACTCCGAATTCACCCCTCCACTTT. Its protein is CAISDPGTPNSPLHF.

The J gene is TRBJ2-5, the V gene TRBV14; D is possibly TRBD1 or TRBD2 (5 bases each). CDR3 size: 15 residues. Germline V gives CDR1 SGHDN, CDR2 FVKESK. Deletions cut 1 base from V and 5 bases from J, with 14 bases between. CDR3 nucleotide sequence: TGTGCCAGCAGCCAAGGAGGTACGGGGCAGGAGACCCAGTACTTC. It is translated as CASSQGGTGQETQYF.

The CDR3 DNA is TGTGCCAGCAGTTACGGGGATAGCTACAATGAGCAGTTCTTC. Its translation: CASSYGDSYNEQFF. The chain couples TRBV6-2 or TRBV6-3 to TRBJ2-1, with D unresolved. The CDR3 consists of 14 residues. The germline gives CDR1 MNHEY, CDR2 SVGEGT. V lost 2 bases, J lost 3 bases, and 8 bases lay in between.

This clonotype was counted at least ten times. The gene calls are TRBV7-8 and TRBJ2-7; D might be TRBD1 (6 bases). The V end was cut by 5 bases, the J end by 2 bases, with 28 bases between. This CDR3 has 19 amino acids. The V gene's germline CDR1 is SGHVS and CDR2 FQNEAQ. The CDR3 region has the DNA TGTGCCAGCAGCCCCCGGTTGGGGCACAGGGTCAGGGAAGCCTACGAGCAGTACGTC. Protein sequence: CASSPRLGHRVREAYEQYV.